The 29 T cell receptor beta chains listed next were all sequenced from one sample in a study of cytomegalovirus exposure and HLA in healthy donors. A multiplex PCR was run with 60 Vbeta primers and 13 Jbeta primers. Sequenced by immunoSEQ multiplex PCR; TCRdb stores in-frame clones only, minus some. The sample yields 90,000 to 130,000 clones, around four fifths seen once. The sample comprised PBMCs. The source of these receptors is a man in his thirties or forties in good health and CMV-seropositive.

The rearrangement joins TRBV29-1 to TRBJ2-6; TRBD1 might be the D (6 bases). V was pared by 5 bases and J by 0 bases, with 8 bases between. The V gene's germline CDR1 is SQVTM and CDR2 ANQGSEA. The CDR3 runs 14 residues. As DNA, the CDR3 is TGCAGCGTTCTGGACAGCTCTGGGGCCAACGTCCTGACTTTC. It encodes CSVLDSSGANVLTF.

V gene TRBV28 combines with J gene TRBJ2-1, with 8 bases aligning to TRBD2. CDR1 MDHEN and CDR2 SYDVKM come from the germline V gene. The CDR3 sequence is 16 residues long. The trim removed 5 bases at V and 7 bases at J, leaving 13 bases unmatched. The CDR3 spells CASSPSGTRGFNEQFF. CDR3 nucleotide sequence: TGTGCCAGCAGTCCCTCCGGGACTAGGGGGTTTAATGAGCAGTTCTTC.

The chain is built from TRBV11-3 and TRBJ1-5; D is unresolved. The CDR3 length is 14 residues. Germline CDR1 SGHNT, CDR2 YENEEA. V was pared by 1 base and J by 7 bases, with 11 bases between. The CDR3 loop is CASSLGMRNQPQHF. CDR3 coding DNA: TGTGCCAGCAGCTTAGGTATGCGAAACCAGCCCCAGCATTTT.

The rearrangement joins TRBV9 to TRBJ1-1; 8 bases are shared with TRBD1. Losses at the gene ends were 3 bases for V and 4 bases for J; bases not matched to a gene: 8. The V gene's germline CDR1 is SGDLS and CDR2 YYNGEE. The CDR3 covers 15 residues. The chain's CDR3 is CASSARQGSGTEAFF. CDR3 nucleotide sequence: TGTGCCAGCAGCGCCCGACAGGGGAGCGGCACTGAAGCTTTCTTT.

The chain combines TRBV7-9 with TRBJ2-2, with 9 bases matching TRBD1. V trimming: 0 bases; J trimming: 3 bases; junction bases outside the gene matches: 2. Germline CDR1 and CDR2: SEHNR and FQNEAQ (reference sequence). This CDR3 is 16 amino acids long. CDR3 region: CASSLAGTGYTGELFF. For the CDR3, the DNA is TGTGCCAGCAGCTTAGCAGGGACAGGGTACACCGGGGAGCTGTTTTTT. Variable domain in full (rest from reference TRBV7-9 and TRBJ2-2): DTGVSQNPRHKITKRGQNVTFRCDPISEHNRLYWYRQTLGQGPEFLTYFQNEAQLEKSRLLSDRFSAERPKGSFSTLEIQRTEQGDSAMYLCASSLAGTGYTGELFFGEGSRLTVL.

The chain links TRBV15 to TRBJ2-4, with D tentatively TRBD1 (5 bases). CDR3 length: 16 residues. Per the germline V gene, CDR1 is LNHNV and CDR2 is YYDKDF (reference sequence). V dropped 2 bases and J dropped 0 bases, with 11 bases sitting between them. The CDR3 nucleotides are TGTGCCACCAGCAGACTGACAGTAGTAGCCAAAAACATTCAGTACTTC. Translated, it gives CATSRLTVVAKNIQYF.

V and J are TRBV5-1 and TRBJ2-5; unclear D gene. The CDR3 spans 14 residues. Trimming pared 6 bases from V and 2 bases from J, leaving 14 bases between. Germline V gene sequence: CDR1 SGHRS, CDR2 YFSETQ. The CDR3 is CASTAGRIQETQYF. The CDR3 region has the DNA TGCGCCAGCACGGCAGGCAGAATTCAAGAGACCCAGTACTTC. Using reference TRBV5-1 and TRBJ2-5 for the parts outside the CDR3, the full variable domain is KAGVTQTPRYLIKTRGQQVTLSCSPISGHRSVSWYQQTPGQGLQFLFEYFSETQRNKGNFPGRFSGRQFSNSRSEMNVSTLELGDSALYLCASTAGRIQETQYFGPGTRLLVL.

The chain carries TRBV10-3 and TRBJ2-2, with 14 positions matching TRBD2. The germline CDR1 and CDR2 sequences are ENHRY and SYGVKD. V shed 0 bases and J 8 bases; nucleotides not matched to a gene: 5. This CDR3 has 17 residues. CDR3 in amino acids: CAISESGLAGGAGELFF. The CDR3, as DNA: TGTGCCATCAGTGAGTCCGGACTAGCGGGGGGTGCAGGGGAGCTGTTTTTT.

The V and J genes are TRBV2 and TRBJ1-4; TRBD1 matches 9 bases. The CDR3 has 16 residues. V lost 1 base and J lost 6; bases outside the gene matches: 6. Germline V gene data show CDR1 as SNHLY and CDR2 as FYNNEI. The CDR3 DNA reads TGTGCCAGCAGTGAAGTGGGTGGACAGGGGTATGAAAAACTGTTTTTT. It codes for CASSEVGGQGYEKLFF.

The chain links TRBV9 to TRBJ2-1; 14 positions match TRBD2. The CDR3 length is 17 residues. Germline V gene sequence: CDR1 SGDLS, CDR2 YYNGEE. Losses at the gene ends were 0 bases for V and 4 bases for J; bases not matched to a gene: 3. The CDR3 bases are TGTGCCAGCAGCGTAGAAGGACTAGCGGGGGGTTACAATGAGCAGTTCTTC. Its translation is CASSVEGLAGGYNEQFF.

This chain uses TRBV7-8 with TRBJ2-1; a weak D match, TRBD1 (7 bases). The germline V gene encodes CDR1 SGHVS and CDR2 FQNEAQ. CDR3 length equals 16 residues. Trimming removed 5 bases from V and 7 bases from J, with 21 bases in between. The CDR3 sequence is CASSHRQGFGGNEQFF. The CDR3 DNA reads TGTGCCAGCAGCCACCGACAGGGCTTCGGAGGGAATGAGCAGTTCTTC.

The CDR3 region has the DNA TGCGCCAGCAGCCAAGACAGGCTCTATGGCTACACCTTC. Encoded protein: CASSQDRLYGYTF. The chain uses TRBV4-1 and TRBJ1-2; no clear D. There are 13 residues in the CDR3. Germline values: CDR1 MGHRA, CDR2 YSYEKL. Trimming stripped 0 bases from V and 4 bases from J, with 6 bases between.

This clone was seen a few times. The chain uses TRBV19 and TRBJ1-5; D uncertain. Trimming left V 6 bases short and J 3 bases short, with 9 bases between. The CDR3 has 13 amino acids. Germline V gene data show CDR1 as LNHDA and CDR2 as SQIVND (reference sequence). The CDR3 loop reads CASRTGNNQPQHF. The CDR3 region has the DNA TGTGCCAGTAGGACGGGAAACAATCAGCCCCAGCATTTT.

The rearrangement uses TRBV11-2 and TRBJ1-6; 7 bases align to TRBD1. Germline CDR1 SGHAT, CDR2 FQNNGV. Trimming at V came to 5 bases and at J to 5 bases, leaving 3 bases not matched to a gene. The CDR3 extends over 14 amino acids. The DNA of the CDR3 is TGTGCCAGCAGCACGGACAGGAATAATTCACCCCTCCACTTT. Protein sequence: CASSTDRNNSPLHF.

A few counts support this clone. The CDR3 region has the DNA TGTGCCAGCAGTTACGACAGGGATTCTGAAGCTTTCTTT. As protein: CASSYDRDSEAFF. The rearrangement uses TRBV6-5 and TRBJ1-1; 7 bases are shared with TRBD1. Germline V gives CDR1 MNHEY, CDR2 SVGAGI. The V and J ends lost 2 bases and 6 bases, in that order; junction bases with no gene match: 3. This CDR3 contains 13 residues.

The chain has TRBV18 and TRBJ1-6; 7 bases match TRBD1. CDR3 size: 17 residues. Germline CDR1 KGHSH, CDR2 LQKENI. V lost 3 bases to trimming and J lost 10 bases; unmatched junction nucleotides: 15. CDR3 in DNA: TGTGCCAGCTCACCCCCCGGAGAGACAGGGCGGTCGTCACCCCTCCACTTT. Translating gives CASSPPGETGRSSPLHF. The full variable domain, its missing parts supplied by reference TRBV18 and TRBJ1-6, is NAGVMQNPRHLVRRRGQEARLRCSPMKGHSHVYWYRQLPEEGLKFMVYLQKENIIDESGMPKERFSAEFPKEGPSILRIQQVVRGDSAAYFCASSPPGETGRSSPLHFGNGTRLTVT.

The chain couples TRBV7-3 to TRBJ2-1; TRBD2 might be the D (6 bases). CDR3 size: 12 residues. Germline assignment: CDR1 SGHTA and CDR2 FQGTGA. The ends were cut back, 4 bases at V and 8 bases at J, with 9 bases in the middle. The CDR3 here is CASSSWGDEQFF. The CDR3 nucleotides read TGTGCCAGCAGCTCGTGGGGGGATGAGCAGTTCTTC.

The chain has TRBV27 and TRBJ1-6, with 7 bases lining up with TRBD1. This CDR3 is built from 15 residues. Germline values: CDR1 MNHEY, CDR2 SMNVEV (reference sequence). The V gene end was trimmed by 3 bases and the J gene end by 10 bases; junction bases not matched to a gene: 9. The CDR3 DNA follows: TGTGCCAGCAGTTTGGTAACAGGGGCTTGGTCACCCCTCCACTTT. Translated, it gives CASSLVTGAWSPLHF.

In nucleotides, the CDR3 is TGTGCCAGTTGCCAGGGTACTGGAAACACCATATATTTT. Amino acids: CASCQGTGNTIYF. The chain carries TRBV19 and TRBJ1-3; the D gene is possibly TRBD1 (5 bases). Germline-derived CDR1 and CDR2 are LNHDA and SQIVND (reference sequence). V was trimmed by 8 bases and J by 2 bases, leaving 10 bases between them. The CDR3 sequence is 13 residues long.

This clone was counted only a few times. The chain couples TRBV5-5 to TRBJ2-3; D uncertain. Germline assignment: CDR1 SGHKS and CDR2 YYEKEE (reference sequence). V shed 0 bases and J shed 4 bases, with 6 bases lying between them. This CDR3 has 13 residues. The CDR3, as DNA: TGTGCCAGCAGCTTGGGGGCGCCAGATACGCAGTATTTT. Its protein product is CASSLGAPDTQYF.

Turning to this clone: The same CDR3 arises from other DNA sequences in this sample as well. The chain recombines TRBV27 with TRBJ1-5; D uncertain. The germline V and J ends were trimmed by 4 bases and 2 bases, with 12 bases remaining between them. CDR1 MNHEY and CDR2 SMNVEV come from the germline V gene (reference sequence). There are 15 residues in the CDR3. CDR3 in amino acids: CASSYSGSGNQPQHF. The CDR3 DNA is TGTGCCAGCAGTTACAGTGGATCAGGCAATCAGCCCCAGCATTTT.

This clone was observed once. The chain has TRBV11-3 and TRBJ1-1; D gene uncertain. The CDR3 consists of 16 residues. The ends were cut back, 1 base at V and 3 bases at J, with 15 bases in the middle. In germline, CDR1 is SGHNT, CDR2 YENEEA. CDR3 in DNA: TGTGCCAGCAGCTTAGGGCTAGCAGAGGCGGACACTGAAGCTTTCTTT. Translated, it gives CASSLGLAEADTEAFF.

V and J are TRBV11-2 and TRBJ2-5; 8 bases agree with TRBD1. After removal of 6 bases from V and 1 base from J, the junction contained 10 bases not matched to a gene. Germline V gene data show CDR1 as SGHAT and CDR2 as FQNNGV. This CDR3 has 16 residues. The CDR3 sequence: CASSYRQGSFQETQYF. CDR3 DNA: TGTGCCAGCAGTTACCGACAGGGGTCTTTCCAAGAGACCCAGTACTTC.

The chain combines TRBV5-1 with TRBJ2-3; tentative D call: TRBD1 (6 bases). Germline V gene data show CDR1 as SGHRS and CDR2 as YFSETQ. CDR3 length equals 14 residues. Deletions cut 5 bases from V and 0 bases from J, with 10 bases between. CDR3 sequence (DNA): TGCGCCAGCAGAGGGGGAACTAGCACAGATACGCAGTATTTT. Protein sequence: CASRGGTSTDTQYF.

V usage is TRBV5-4 and J usage is TRBJ2-1, with D maybe TRBD2 (6 bases). The germline V gene encodes CDR1 SGHNT and CDR2 YYREEE (reference sequence). The CDR3 has 14 residues. Trimming removed 4 bases at V and 7 bases at J, with 15 bases between. CDR3: CASSPLEGRNEQFF. The CDR3 coding sequence is TGTGCCAGCAGCCCCTTGGAGGGAAGGAATGAGCAGTTCTTC.

The rearrangement joins TRBV30 to TRBJ1-2, with 11 bases fitting TRBD1. The CDR3 sequence is 14 residues long. Unmatched junction bases numbered 5, after V lost 2 bases and J lost 6 bases. The germline CDR1 and CDR2 sequences are GTSNPN and SVGIG (reference sequence). CDR3 in DNA: TGTGCCTGGAGTACTAGGACAGGGGGCAATGGCTACACCTTC. Protein sequence: CAWSTRTGGNGYTF.

The gene calls are TRBV18 and TRBJ1-5, with a possible D match to TRBD1 (5 bases). The germline V gene encodes CDR1 KGHSH and CDR2 LQKENI. V lost 5 bases and J lost 6, with 14 bases in between. This CDR3 is built from 14 residues. This CDR3 reads CASSAGTRGQPQHF. For the CDR3, the DNA is TGTGCCAGCTCAGCGGGGACCCGGGGTCAGCCCCAGCATTTT.

The chain couples TRBV7-2 to TRBJ1-1; tentative D call: TRBD1 (6 bases). V was shortened by 5 bases and J by 4 bases, with 11 bases between the two germline ends. Germline CDR1 SGHTA, CDR2 FQGNSA. This CDR3 has 13 residues. DNA for the CDR3: TGTGCCAGCAGCACACAACAGGGCACTGAAGCTTTCTTT. This encodes CASSTQQGTEAFF. The full variable domain, in which reference TRBV7-2 and TRBJ1-1 provide the parts outside the CDR3, is GAGVSQSPSNKVTEKGKDVELRCDPISGHTALYWYRQSLGQGLEFLIYFQGNSAPDKSGLPSDRFSAERTGGSVSTLTIQRTQQEDSAVYLCASSTQQGTEAFFGQGTRLTVV.

The table lists this clone with a few counts. The CDR3 nucleotides read TGTGCCAGCAGCCTCTCTAGGGGGGCCAACGTCCTGACTTTC. The encoded protein is CASSLSRGANVLTF. The chain combines TRBV11-3 with TRBJ2-6, with unresolved D. Germline V gives CDR1 SGHNT, CDR2 YENEEA. V lost 5 bases, J lost 4 bases, and 9 bases lay in between. The CDR3 loop spans 14 amino acids.